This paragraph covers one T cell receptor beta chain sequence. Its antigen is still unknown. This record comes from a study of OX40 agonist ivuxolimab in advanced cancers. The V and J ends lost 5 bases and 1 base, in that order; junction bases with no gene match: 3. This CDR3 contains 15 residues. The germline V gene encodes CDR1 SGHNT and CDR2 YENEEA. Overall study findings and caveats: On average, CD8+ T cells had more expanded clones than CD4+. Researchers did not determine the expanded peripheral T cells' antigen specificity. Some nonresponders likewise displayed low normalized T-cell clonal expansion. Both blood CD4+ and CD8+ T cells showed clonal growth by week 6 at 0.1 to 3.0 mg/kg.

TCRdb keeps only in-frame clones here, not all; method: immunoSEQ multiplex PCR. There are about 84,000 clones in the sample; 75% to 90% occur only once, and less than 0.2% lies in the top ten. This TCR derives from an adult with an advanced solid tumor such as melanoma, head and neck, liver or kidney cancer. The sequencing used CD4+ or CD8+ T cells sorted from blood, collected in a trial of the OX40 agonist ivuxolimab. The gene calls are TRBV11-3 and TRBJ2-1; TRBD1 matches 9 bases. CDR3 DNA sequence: TGTGCCAGCAGCCCGGGACAGGGATCCTACAATGAGCAGTTCTTC. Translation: CASSPGQGSYNEQFF.